This entry lists 10 T cell receptor beta chains sequenced from one sample in a study of cytomegalovirus exposure and HLA in healthy donors. Data came from immunoSEQ multiplex PCR; TCRdb stores just in-frame clones and leaves some out. This table has 50,000 or so clones, approximately 89% appearing once. Sequenced input: PBMCs. The receptors come from a woman younger than 30 in good health and CMV-seropositive.

J is TRBJ2-5 and V is TRBV18, with 8 bases matching TRBD1. The CDR3 is 14 amino acids. The V gene end was trimmed by 4 bases and the J gene end by 2 bases; junction bases not matched to a gene: 3. Germline lookup yields CDR1 KGHSH and CDR2 LQKENI. CDR3 protein: CASSLRTGQETQYF. The CDR3 DNA reads TGTGCCAGCTCACTCAGGACAGGGCAAGAGACCCAGTACTTC.

The V and J genes are TRBV7-3 and TRBJ2-1; 7 bases match TRBD1. The germline V gene encodes CDR1 SGHTA and CDR2 FQGTGA. V gave up 5 bases and J gave up 0 bases; unmatched junction bases: 4. This CDR3 has 15 amino acids. CDR3 sequence: CASSHRDSSYNEQFF. The CDR3 nucleotides are TGTGCCAGCAGCCACCGGGACAGCTCCTACAATGAGCAGTTCTTC.

This chain connects TRBV6-1 to TRBJ1-3; 7 bases are shared with TRBD1. CDR3 length: 15 amino acids. The V gene end was trimmed by 6 bases and the J gene end by 3 bases; junction bases not matched to a gene: 8. Germline CDR1 is MNHNS and CDR2 is SASEGT. DNA for the CDR3: TGTGCCAGCAGCGGACAGGATGTAAGTGGAAACACCATATATTTT. The encoded protein is CASSGQDVSGNTIYF.

The chain combines TRBV28 with TRBJ2-7, with TRBD1 matching 7 bases. There are 14 residues in the CDR3. Trimming cost V 7 bases and J 3 bases; bases outside gene matches: 9. Looked up from germline, CDR1 is MDHEN and CDR2 is SYDVKM. CDR3 protein: CASNIATGFYEQYF. The CDR3 DNA sequence: TGTGCCAGCAATATTGCGACAGGGTTCTACGAGCAGTACTTC. Variable domain in full (rest from reference TRBV28 and TRBJ2-7): DVKVTQSSRYLVKRTGEKVFLECVQDMDHENMFWYRQDPGLGLRLIYFSYDVKMKEKGDIPEGYSVSREKKERFSLILESASTNQTSMYLCASNIATGFYEQYFGPGTRLTVT.

The gene calls are TRBV4-3 and TRBJ1-1; D ambiguous. Trimming took 0 bases from V and 3 from J, leaving 5 bases between them. CDR1 and CDR2 (germline): LGHNA, YSLEER. The length of the CDR3 is 13 residues. The CDR3 nucleotides are TGCGCCAGCAGCCAAGATTACTACACTGAAGCTTTCTTT. As protein: CASSQDYYTEAFF.

The chain employs TRBV21-1 and TRBJ2-7; the D call in the table, TRBD1, was not verified against the DNA. TRBV21-1 constitutes a pseudogene. The CDR3 has 15 residues. The CDR3 nucleotides read TGTGCCAGCAGCAAATTGGACAGGCTCTCCTACGAGCAGTACTTC. This encodes CASSKLDRLSYEQYF.

The chain has TRBV6-1 and TRBJ2-5; 10 bases line up with TRBD1. J was trimmed by 5 bases and V by 2 bases; bases with no gene match: 2. Germline V gene lookup returns CDR1 MNHNS and CDR2 SASEGT. The CDR3 sequence is 14 residues long. The CDR3 DNA follows: TGTGCCAGCAGTGAACCGACAGGGGGCGAGACCCAGTACTTC. It codes for CASSEPTGGETQYF.

The chain links TRBV7-6 to TRBJ2-5; possibly TRBD2 for D (6 bases). With 5 bases removed from V and 5 bases from J, the gap between germline ends came to 15 bases. Looked up from germline, CDR1 is SGHVS and CDR2 is FNYEAQ. The CDR3 is made up of 14 amino acids. CDR3 in DNA: TGTGCCAGCAGCCCGCCGGGACTGCTGGAGACCCAGTACTTC. Residues: CASSPPGLLETQYF.

The chain employs TRBV10-3 and TRBJ2-4; D perhaps matches TRBD1 (6 bases). V was trimmed by 3 bases and J by 8 bases, leaving 14 bases between them. CDR3 length equals 14 residues. CDR1 and CDR2 from the germline V gene are ENHRY and SYGVKD. DNA of the CDR3: TGTGCCATCAGTGAAGGGACACGCGCGGACATTCAGTACTTC. Protein product: CAISEGTRADIQYF.

The chain couples TRBV4-3 to TRBJ2-7; TRBD1 matches 8 bases. Germline CDR1 is LGHNA and CDR2 is YSLEER. The CDR3 is 16 residues long. With V trimmed by 4 bases and J by 2 bases, 10 bases remained unmatched. The DNA for the CDR3 is TGCGCCAGCAGCCCAGGGGGCGGGGAGCCCACCTACGAGCAGTACTTC. As protein: CASSPGGGEPTYEQYF.